This T cell receptor (beta chain) was observed in a study of beta chain features in type 1 diabetes. Across the whole study: Cell yields, gender and age were similar in healthy donors and patients.

Every isolated RNA sample was fully reverse transcribed, so sequencing captured expressed TCRB transcripts. The assay was immunoSEQ multiplex PCR, and TCRdb's table has in-frame clones only and misses some. The sample lists 600,000 to 700,000 clones; roughly an eighth were seen once. This clone appeared a few times. The target antigen is unknown. The study's findings and limits: A moderate, significant TCRB CDR3 shortening appeared in type 1 diabetes across four CD4+ subsets. Compared to healthy donors, patients appeared to have naive, central memory and Treg TCRB repertoires that were more alike. Any HLA-type effect on TCRB rearrangement remained unresolved here.

Sequencing was carried out using naive CD4+ T cells from blood. This receptor was taken from a man aged 18 to 30 with type 1 diabetes.

The CDR3 region has the DNA TGTGCCACCAAATTTCCGGGACTAGATAGTTTTGATGAGCAGTTCTTC. Encoded protein: CATKFPGLDSFDEQFF. The chain uses TRBV19 and TRBJ2-1, with 8 positions matching TRBD2. The germline V gene has CDR1 LNHDA and CDR2 SQIVND (reference sequence). V lost 10 bases to trimming and J lost 8 bases; unmatched junction nucleotides: 19. The CDR3 length is 16 residues. Supplemented by reference TRBV19 and TRBJ2-1, the full variable domain reads DGGITQSPKYLFRKEGQNVTLSCEQNLNHDAMYWYRQDPGQGLRLIYYSQIVNDFQKGDIAEGYSVSREKKESFPLTVTSAQKNPTAFYLCATKFPGLDSFDEQFFGPGTRLTVL.